The 10 T cell receptor beta chains listed next were all sequenced from one sample in a study of blood T cell repertoires in COVID-19. The method was immunoSEQ multiplex PCR; TCRdb's version includes in-frame clones alone and lacks a portion of them. The sample records about 100,000 clones, approximately 83% being singletons. The sample comprised peripheral blood. The receptors were sampled from an elderly woman with active or convalescent COVID-19.

This chain connects TRBV28 to TRBJ1-5, with D perhaps matching TRBD1 (6 bases). The CDR3 length is 15 residues. Germline loops: CDR1 MDHEN, CDR2 SYDVKM. The V gene lost 5 bases and the J gene lost 4 bases, with 15 bases spanning the gap. The CDR3 region is CASSTGTLRNQPQHF. As DNA, the CDR3 is TGTGCCAGCAGTACCGGGACATTGAGAAATCAGCCCCAGCATTTT.

The chain joins TRBV2 to TRBJ1-5; D may be TRBD1 (6 bases). The CDR3 consists of 15 residues. V dropped 5 bases and J dropped 0 bases, with 11 bases sitting between them. Germline CDR1 SNHLY, CDR2 FYNNEI. Here the CDR3 reads CASSFNRDSNQPQHF. CDR3 nucleotide sequence: TGTGCCAGCAGTTTCAACAGGGATAGCAATCAGCCCCAGCATTTT. Filled out from reference TRBV2 and TRBJ1-5, the complete variable domain reads EPEVTQTPSHQVTQMGQEVILRCVPISNHLYFYWYRQILGQKVEFLVSFYNNEISEKSEIFDDQFSVERPDGSNFTLKIRSTKLEDSAMYFCASSFNRDSNQPQHFGDGTRLSIL.

This sequence joins TRBV28 and TRBJ2-5, with D uncertain. The CDR3 is made up of 14 amino acids. Germline assignment: CDR1 MDHEN and CDR2 SYDVKM. V was pared by 2 bases and J by 1 base, with 8 bases between. CDR3 sequence reads: CASSLNSLQETQYF. In nucleotides, the CDR3 is TGTGCCAGCAGTTTAAACAGCCTCCAAGAGACCCAGTACTTC. Full variable domain (rest looked up from reference TRBV28 and TRBJ2-5): DVKVTQSSRYLVKRTGEKVFLECVQDMDHENMFWYRQDPGLGLRLIYFSYDVKMKEKGDIPEGYSVSREKKERFSLILESASTNQTSMYLCASSLNSLQETQYFGPGTRLLVL.

CDR3 sequence (DNA): TGTGCCAGCAGCGAGGGCGGGGGCACTGAAGCTTTCTTT. It is translated as CASSEGGGTEAFF. The chain has TRBV7-8 and TRBJ1-1; D is possibly TRBD1 (5 bases). There are 13 residues in the CDR3. The V gene's germline CDR1 is SGHVS and CDR2 FQNEAQ. With 5 bases removed from V and 4 bases from J, the gap between germline ends came to 11 bases.

Here the CDR3 DNA reads TGCAGCGTGCGGACAGGGTTTAACACCGGGGAGCTGTTTTTT. It codes for CSVRTGFNTGELFF. The rearrangement joins TRBV29-1 to TRBJ2-2, with 8 bases lining up with TRBD1. CDR1 and CDR2 from the germline V gene are SQVTM and ANQGSEA. Trimming removed 6 bases from V and 2 bases from J; junction bases left unmatched: 5. The CDR3 is 14 amino acids.

This clone turned up a few times. The V gene is TRBV28, the J gene TRBJ2-7; 7 nucleotides align to TRBD1. This CDR3 is built from 14 residues. The germline CDR1 and CDR2 sequences are MDHEN and SYDVKM. V shed 5 bases, J shed 2 bases, and the junction held 6 bases outside the gene matches. The CDR3 sequence is CASSQRDSAYEQYF. The CDR3 bases are TGTGCCAGCAGTCAAAGGGACAGTGCCTACGAGCAGTACTTC.

This sequence joins TRBV6-5 and TRBJ1-5; D not resolved. V was shortened by 6 bases and J by 2 bases, with 14 bases between the two germline ends. CDR1 is MNHEY and CDR2 is SVGAGI in the germline V gene. CDR3 length equals 15 residues. DNA of the CDR3: TGTGCCAGCAGGCCCTTTGTAGTAGGCAATCAGCCCCAGCATTTT. Protein product: CASRPFVVGNQPQHF.

The V call is TRBV2, the J call TRBJ2-7; 7 bases agree with TRBD2. Per germline, CDR1 SNHLY and CDR2 FYNNEI. V lost 0 bases to trimming and J lost 12 bases; unmatched junction nucleotides: 8. The CDR3 is 13 amino acids. CDR3 region: CASSEAVGEGPYF. The CDR3 nucleotides read TGTGCCAGCAGTGAAGCGGTCGGGGAGGGTCCGTACTTC. The full variable domain, completed using reference TRBV2 and TRBJ2-7, is EPEVTQTPSHQVTQMGQEVILRCVPISNHLYFYWYRQILGQKVEFLVSFYNNEISEKSEIFDDQFSVERPDGSNFTLKIRSTKLEDSAMYFCASSEAVGEGPYFGPGTRLTVT.

The rearrangement links TRBV5-4 to TRBJ2-3, with D perhaps TRBD2 (5 bases). The CDR3 consists of 14 residues. The germline V and J ends were trimmed by 3 bases and 5 bases, with 13 bases remaining between them. Germline V CDR1 and CDR2: SGHNT, YYREEE (reference sequence). The CDR3 sequence is CASSSGLRGDTQYF. The CDR3 bases are TGTGCCAGCAGCTCGGGCCTCCGGGGAGATACGCAGTATTTT.

The chain has TRBV24-1 and TRBJ2-1, with a weak D call TRBD2 (5 bases). The V and J ends lost 11 bases and 6 bases respectively, with 10 bases between them. The CDR3 spans 11 residues. Germline V gene data show CDR1 as KGHDR and CDR2 as SFDVKD. The CDR3 coding sequence is TGTGCCATTGGACTCGGCAATGAGCAGTTCTTC. Protein sequence: CAIGLGNEQFF.